The rows below give T cell receptor beta chains drawn from one sample of a study of blood T cell repertoires in COVID-19. The assay was immunoSEQ multiplex PCR, and TCRdb's table has in-frame clones only and misses some. The sample has about 110,000 clones, 81% seen once. The specimen sequenced was peripheral blood. The receptors here all came from an elderly man with acute or convalescent COVID-19. Both conserved end residues are part of each CDR3. The order of the fields is V gene, J gene, clone size, D gene, CDR3 protein, CDR3 DNA. D genes are given only for firm matches. A row's size may be missing; if present it is once, few, many or a size class.

TRBV14	TRBJ2-1	NA	TRBD2	CASSLGLASEQFF	TGTGCCAGCAGCCTGGGACTAGCAAGTGAGCAGTTCTTC
TRBV30	TRBJ1-1	few	NA	CAWRRGNTEAFF	TGTGCCTGGAGGCGGGGGAACACTGAAGCTTTCTTT
TRBV29-1	TRBJ1-1	NA	NA	CSVRGYTEAFF	TGCAGCGTTAGAGGGTATACTGAAGCTTTCTTT
TRBV7-8	TRBJ2-5	once	NA	CASSLVRETQYF	TGTGCCAGCAGCTTAGTCCGGGAGACCCAGTACTTC
TRBV29-1	TRBJ2-3	NA	TRBD2	CSVEGTSESTDTQYF	TGCAGCGTTGAAGGGACTAGCGAAAGCACAGATACGCAGTATTTT
TRBV7-9	TRBJ2-3	NA	TRBD2	CASRVAGGGTDTQYF	TGTGCCAGCAGGGTAGCGGGAGGGGGCACAGATACGCAGTATTTT
TRBV2	TRBJ2-6	NA	TRBD1	CASSEASRSGTGGFGSGANVLTF	TGTGCCAGCAGTGAAGCGTCTCGGTCCGGGACAGGGGGATTTGGGTCTGGGGCCAACGTCCTGACTTTC
TRBV29-1	TRBJ2-3	NA	NA	CSVETGLRSTDTQYF	TGCAGCGTTGAAACAGGGTTACGAAGCACAGATACGCAGTATTTT
TRBV29-1	TRBJ2-7	NA	NA	CSVDYRKESSYEQYF	TGCAGCGTTGATTACAGGAAAGAAAGCTCCTACGAGCAGTACTTC
TRBV6-6	TRBJ1-3	NA	NA	CASSSVSFSGNTIYF	TGTGCCAGCAGTTCCGTGTCCTTCTCTGGAAACACCATATATTTT
TRBV9	TRBJ2-1	once	NA	CASSVLPGDNEQFF	TGTGCCAGCAGCGTACTACCGGGGGACAATGAGCAGTTCTTC
TRBV27	TRBJ2-3	NA	TRBD2	CASSPGLAATDTQYF	TGTGCCAGCAGTCCCGGACTAGCGGCCACAGATACGCAGTATTTT
TRBV5-6	TRBJ2-5	few	NA	CASSFRPSETQYF	TGTGCCAGCAGCTTCAGGCCTTCAGAGACCCAGTACTTC
TRBV19	TRBJ1-1	NA	TRBD1	CASRPPLGDRMAEAFF	TGTGCCAGTAGGCCACCCTTGGGGGACAGGATGGCTGAAGCTTTCTTT
TRBV5-1	TRBJ2-7	NA	TRBD2	CASSLGTSGLLYEQYF	TGCGCCAGCAGCCTCGGGACTAGCGGATTATTGTACGAGCAGTACTTC
TRBV28	TRBJ1-4	once	NA	CASSLRREKLFF	TGTGCCAGCAGTTTAAGGAGAGAAAAACTGTTTTTT
TRBV30	TRBJ1-2	NA	TRBD1	CARDRVDWNYGYTF	TGTGCCAGGGACAGGGTAGATTGGAACTATGGCTACACCTTC
TRBV27	TRBJ2-7	NA	TRBD1	CASSPFRTGNRAYEQYF	TGTGCCAGCAGTCCTTTCCGGACAGGGAACAGAGCCTACGAGCAGTACTTC
TRBV28	TRBJ1-2	few	TRBD1	CASRDRGRRLASGYTF	TGTGCCAGCAGGGACAGGGGGCGCCGATTAGCCTCTGGCTACACCTTC
TRBV2	TRBJ1-1	NA	TRBD1	CASSRQGGVTEAFF	TGTGCCAGCAGTCGACAGGGGGGGGTCACTGAAGCTTTCTTT
TRBV28	TRBJ2-7	NA	TRBD2	CASIPSPGQATSGLAGEVYEQYF	TGTGCCAGCATTCCTTCTCCGGGACAGGCCACCTCCGGACTAGCGGGAGAAGTCTACGAGCAGTACTTC
TRBV24-1	TRBJ2-2	NA	NA	CATSDYEGGELFF	TGTGCCACCAGTGATTACGAGGGCGGGGAGCTGTTTTTT
TRBV5-8	TRBJ1-4	NA	NA	CASSLKGLDEKLFF	TGTGCCAGCAGCTTGAAGGGGTTAGATGAAAAACTGTTTTTT
TRBV5-5	TRBJ2-1	NA	NA	CASSFSGEPYNEQFF	TGTGCCAGCAGCTTCTCGGGGGAACCCTACAATGAGCAGTTCTTC
TRBV19	TRBJ1-1	NA	TRBD1	CASSIRQGNTEAFF	TGTGCCAGTAGTATCCGACAGGGTAACACTGAAGCTTTCTTT
TRBV6-2/TRBV6-3	TRBJ2-7	NA	NA	CASSYDSQAYEQYF	TGTGCCAGCAGTTACGACAGCCAGGCCTACGAGCAGTACTTC
TRBV28	TRBJ2-7	NA	NA	CASRPEDSSYEQYF	TGTGCCAGCAGACCCGAGGACAGCTCCTACGAGCAGTACTTC
TRBV28	TRBJ1-1	NA	NA	CASSRTGSGGTEAFF	TGTGCCAGCAGTCGAACAGGGTCTGGGGGCACTGAAGCTTTCTTT
TRBV28	TRBJ1-5	once	NA	CASSYTEYQPQHF	TGTGCCAGCAGTTACACAGAGTATCAGCCCCAGCATTTT
TRBV2	TRBJ2-3	NA	NA	CATGRQGKGTDTQYF	TGTGCCACGGGGAGGCAGGGTAAAGGCACAGATACGCAGTATTTT
TRBV6-5	TRBJ1-1	NA	NA	CASSYSNSRNTEAFF	TGTGCCAGCAGTTACTCGAACAGCCGGAACACTGAAGCTTTCTTT
TRBV28	TRBJ2-7	NA	NA	CASSSTYEQYF	TGTGCCAGCAGTTCTACCTACGAGCAGTACTTC
TRBV5-1	TRBJ2-5	NA	NA	CASSLFSLAETQYF	TGCGCCAGCAGCTTGTTCAGTCTAGCGGAGACCCAGTACTTC
TRBV20-1	TRBJ1-6	few	NA	CSASQGGRMNSPLHF	TGCAGTGCTAGTCAAGGGGGACGGATGAATTCACCCCTCCACTTT
TRBV5-6	TRBJ2-6	NA	NA	CASSLYELSGANVLTF	TGTGCCAGCAGCTTGTACGAGTTATCTGGGGCCAACGTCCTGACTTTC
TRBV14	TRBJ1-6	NA	NA	CASSRDFYNSPLHF	TGTGCCAGCAGCCGGGACTTCTATAATTCACCCCTCCACTTT
TRBV10-3	TRBJ2-7	NA	TRBD2	CAISTGGGTPTYEQYF	TGTGCCATCAGCACGGGAGGGGGGACTCCAACCTACGAGCAGTACTTC
TRBV5-1	TRBJ2-3	NA	NA	CASSSSSTDTQYF	TGCGCCAGCAGCTCGTCTAGCACAGATACGCAGTATTTT
TRBV5-1	TRBJ2-7	few	NA	CASSLSHRSSYEQYF	TGCGCCAGCAGCTTGTCCCACAGGAGCTCCTACGAGCAGTACTTC
TRBV4-3	TRBJ2-3	NA	NA	CASSHLGQTDTQYF	TGCGCCAGCAGCCACCTCGGACAGACAGATACGCAGTATTTT
TRBV9	TRBJ2-3	NA	TRBD2	CASSVGPSGGFTDTQYF	TGTGCCAGCAGCGTAGGGCCTAGCGGGGGTTTCACAGATACGCAGTATTTT
TRBV30	TRBJ2-1	NA	NA	CAWSVRMGSGEQFF	TGTGCCTGGAGTGTGAGGATGGGAAGCGGGGAGCAGTTCTTC
TRBV16	TRBJ2-7	NA	NA	CASSQGQVAYEQYF	TGTGCCAGCAGCCAAGGGCAGGTCGCCTACGAGCAGTACTTC
TRBV18	TRBJ2-7	NA	NA	CASSPQGSRFIEQYF	TGTGCCAGCTCACCACAGGGGTCGCGATTTATCGAGCAGTACTTC
TRBV6-5	TRBJ1-6	once	TRBD1	CASSYTEGANSPLHF	TGTGCCAGCAGTTACACTGAGGGGGCTAATTCACCCCTCCACTTT
TRBV7-2	TRBJ2-3	NA	TRBD2	CASSLTGTSPDTQYF	TGTGCCAGCAGCTTAACCGGGACTAGCCCGGATACGCAGTATTTT
TRBV5-1	TRBJ1-2	NA	TRBD1	CASSLATGGASGYTF	TGCGCCAGCAGCTTGGCGACAGGGGGCGCGTCTGGCTACACCTTC
TRBV7-9	TRBJ1-4	NA	NA	CASSFDSRSNEKLFF	TGTGCCAGCAGCTTCGACAGCCGCTCTAATGAAAAACTGTTTTTT